These T cell receptor beta chains were read from a single sample in a study of cytomegalovirus exposure and HLA in healthy donors. Sequencing used immunoSEQ multiplex PCR; TCRdb keeps in-frame clones, though not all of them. Altogether some 80,000 clones are present, approximately 95% being singletons, with the ten largest covering approximately 0.73%. Sequences were obtained from PBMCs. These receptor sequences come from a young woman in good health and CMV-seronegative. Each CDR3 is given with its conserved first and last residue. Each record gives: clone size, V gene, J gene, D gene, CDR3 DNA, CDR3 protein. A D gene is named only where the DNA matches it firmly. Clone size is given for some rows only: seen once, a few or many times, or a class if the clone is expanded.

>.|TRBV19|TRBJ1-3|.
TGTGCCAGTAGCAGGGGCGCTGGAAACACCATATATTTT
CASSRGAGNTIYF
>.|TRBV4-1|TRBJ1-1|.
TGCGCCAGCAGCCAAGCCTTTCCGGCTGGGGGGGCTGAAGCTTTCTTT
CASSQAFPAGGAEAFF
>.|TRBV9|TRBJ2-7|TRBD1
TGTGCCAGCAGCGTAGGAGGGGGCGTCTCCTACGAGCAGTACTTC
CASSVGGGVSYEQYF
>once|TRBV27|TRBJ2-7|TRBD2
TGTGCCAGCAAAAAGGGACTAGCGGGGCTGAACTCCTACGAGCAGTACTTC
CASKKGLAGLNSYEQYF
>.|TRBV7-2|TRBJ1-3|TRBD1
TGTGCCAGCAGCTCGGGACAGTCCGGCTCTGGAAACACCATATATTTT
CASSSGQSGSGNTIYF
>.|TRBV19|TRBJ2-5|.
TGTGCCAGTACCCAAGGAGGTTTGCAAGAGACCCAGTACTTC
CASTQGGLQETQYF
>.|TRBV5-1|TRBJ2-1|.
TGCGCCAGCAGCTTGCCGGGGTACAATGAGCAGTTCTTC
CASSLPGYNEQFF
>once|TRBV27|TRBJ2-4|TRBD2
TGTGCCAGCAGTTCCCTCGGACTAGCGGAAAACATTCAGTACTTC
CASSSLGLAENIQYF
>.|TRBV6-4|TRBJ2-2|TRBD2
TGTGCCAGCAGTGACCGCGGGGGCACCGGGGAGCTGTTTTTT
CASSDRGGTGELFF
>.|TRBV4-3|TRBJ1-2|.
TGCGCCAGCAGCCAAAGGACAGAGGGGTATGGCTACACCTTC
CASSQRTEGYGYTF
>.|TRBV29-1|TRBJ2-1|.
TGCAGCGTTGGGCTAGGAGGTTACAATGAGCAGTTCTTC
CSVGLGGYNEQFF
>once|TRBV6-4|TRBJ2-1|.
TGTGCCAGCAGCCTGGACACCTACAATGAGCAGTTCTTC
CASSLDTYNEQFF
>.|TRBV5-6|TRBJ2-7|.
TGTGCCAGCAGGAAACTTCAGGGTGTGACCTACGAGCAGTACTTC
CASRKLQGVTYEQYF
>.|TRBV4-3|TRBJ2-1|TRBD1
TGCGCCAGCAGCCAAGAAACAGGGGGCATGTACAATGAGCAGTTCTTC
CASSQETGGMYNEQFF
>.|TRBV19|TRBJ2-7|TRBD2
TGTGCCAGTAGTATTCTACTAGCGGGGAGCTACGAGCAGTACTTC
CASSILLAGSYEQYF
>.|TRBV5-1|TRBJ1-4|.
TGCGCCAGCAGCTTGGGACAGACGAATGAAAAACTGTTTTTT
CASSLGQTNEKLFF
>.|TRBV5-1|TRBJ1-1|.
TGCGCCAGCGCCTTCAGGGCGGGAGGGGCTGAAGCTTTCTTT
CASAFRAGGAEAFF
>.|TRBV11-3|TRBJ2-7|TRBD2
TGTGCCAGCAGCTTAGTGCCTGGAGGACTAGCGGGGGGGCGGTCCTACGAGCAGTACTTC
CASSLVPGGLAGGRSYEQYF
>.|TRBV28|TRBJ1-5|.
TGTGCCAGCAGTTTATTCGTCAGCGGCAATCAGCCCCAGCATTTT
CASSLFVSGNQPQHF
>.|TRBV11-3|TRBJ2-2|.
TGTGCCAGCAGCTTTACCTCGAGCACCGGGGAGCTGTTTTTT
CASSFTSSTGELFF
>few|TRBV10-3|TRBJ2-7|TRBD1
TGTGCCATTCGGGACAGGGGGACTGTCTACGAGCAGTACTTC
CAIRDRGTVYEQYF
>.|TRBV11-2|TRBJ1-1|.
TGTGCCAGCAGCTTAGATCGTTCGGCTGAAGCTTTCTTT
CASSLDRSAEAFF
>.|TRBV7-2|TRBJ2-1|.
TGTGCCAGCAGCTTAGCGTTAGGACTACCGTACAATGAGCAGTTCTTC
CASSLALGLPYNEQFF
>.|TRBV4-2|TRBJ2-1|TRBD2
TGTGCCAGCAGCCGAAAATTGGGGCGGGAGCGGGATGAGCAGTTCTTC
CASSRKLGRERDEQFF
>.|TRBV5-4|TRBJ2-3|.
TGTGCCAGCGGGGGGGCTGCAGATACGCAGTATTTT
CASGGAADTQYF
>.|TRBV4-1|TRBJ2-7|.
TGCGCCAGCAGCCAGGGGCGGGGACTTGCGATAGGGTTCGAGCAGTACTTC
CASSQGRGLAIGFEQYF
>.|TRBV5-4|TRBJ1-2|TRBD1
TGTGCCAGCAGCCCCGGGACAGGAACTCTCCTCGGTGGCTACACCTTC
CASSPGTGTLLGGYTF
>.|TRBV9|TRBJ2-7|.
TGTGCCAGCAGCCCCCTCCCAGGGGGGTTGGTTGCCTACGAGCAGTACTTC
CASSPLPGGLVAYEQYF
>.|TRBV5-6|TRBJ2-7|TRBD1
TGTGCCAGCAGCTCCCCCATGACAGGGGGCTACTACGAGCAGTACTTC
CASSSPMTGGYYEQYF
>once|TRBV7-8|TRBJ1-5|.
TGTGCCAGCAGCTTAGCCAGGGCGGTGCGTCAGCCCCAGCATTTT
CASSLARAVRQPQHF
>few|TRBV5-6|TRBJ2-1|TRBD2
TGTGCCAGCAGCTTGGATTGGGCTAGCGGGGGTAATGAGCAGTTCTTC
CASSLDWASGGNEQFF
>once|TRBV6-5|TRBJ1-2|TRBD1
TGTGCCAGCAGTTTCGACAGGGCTCTTGGCTATGGCTACACCTTC
CASSFDRALGYGYTF
>.|TRBV7-2|TRBJ2-2|TRBD2
TGTGCCAGCAGCTTCAGACTAGCGGGGGACACCGGGGAGCTGTTTTTT
CASSFRLAGDTGELFF
>.|TRBV6-6|TRBJ2-2|.
TGTGCCAGCAGTTCACCCCCGAGACACCTGACCGGGGAGCTGTTTTTT
CASSSPPRHLTGELFF
>once|TRBV7-8|TRBJ1-5|.
TGTGCCAGCAGCTACGACAGCGTCTATCAGCCCCAGCATTTT
CASSYDSVYQPQHF
>.|TRBV5-1|TRBJ2-5|TRBD2
TGCGCCAGCAGCTCGGGACTAGCGGGAGGGCCCGGGGAGACCCAGTACTTC
CASSSGLAGGPGETQYF
>.|TRBV19|TRBJ2-1|TRBD2
TGTGCCAGTAGTATCGAGGCAGCTAGCGGGGCATACAATGAGCAGTTCTTC
CASSIEAASGAYNEQFF
>.|TRBV9|TRBJ2-6|.
TGTGCCAGCGGGAGCTCTGGGGCCAACGTCCTGACTTTC
CASGSSGANVLTF
>.|TRBV28|TRBJ2-7|.
TGTGCCAGCAGCACCGCCTTGAGGAGTGGGTACGAGCAGTACTTC
CASSTALRSGYEQYF
>.|TRBV4-3|TRBJ1-6|TRBD1
TGCGCCAGCAGCCAGAAGCTTGACAGGGGTTCCTATAATTCACCCCTCCACTTT
CASSQKLDRGSYNSPLHF
>.|TRBV28|TRBJ2-7|.
TGTGCCAGCAGCCGAAATGGAGAGGGTTACGAGCAGTACTTC
CASSRNGEGYEQYF
>.|TRBV4-1|TRBJ2-2|TRBD2
TGCGCCAGCAGCCAAGGACTAGCGGGAGCCCACTGGGGCGGGGAGCTGTTTTTT
CASSQGLAGAHWGGELFF
>.|TRBV18|TRBJ1-5|TRBD1
TGTGCCAGCTCACCGACAGGGGTCAATCAGCCCCAGCATTTT
CASSPTGVNQPQHF
>.|TRBV10-3|TRBJ2-3|TRBD1
TGTGCCATCAGTGGGACAGGGACAGATACGCAGTATTTT
CAISGTGTDTQYF
>once|TRBV4-3|TRBJ2-6|.
TGCGCCAGCAGCCAAGATGACAACTCTGGGGCCAACGTCCTGACTTTC
CASSQDDNSGANVLTF
>.|TRBV9|TRBJ2-1|TRBD2
TGTGCCAGCAGCGTCGGGACTAGCGGGAGGGTGGAGCAGTTCTTC
CASSVGTSGRVEQFF
>.|TRBV7-2|TRBJ2-6|TRBD2
TGTGCCAGCAGAATTCTAGCGGGGGCCTCTGGGGCCAACGTCCTGACTTTC
CASRILAGASGANVLTF
>.|TRBV4-3|TRBJ2-1|.
TGCGCCAGCAGCCAAGATCTCCCTAGCGAGGGCAATGAGCAGTTCTTC
CASSQDLPSEGNEQFF
>.|TRBV6-5|TRBJ2-5|.
TGTGCCAGCAGCTCCTCAGGGGTTCGGGAGACCCAGTACTTC
CASSSSGVRETQYF
>.|TRBV19|TRBJ2-6|TRBD1
TGTGCCAGTAGTAGGGACAGGGGAAATTCCTCTGGGGCCAACGTCCTGACTTTC
CASSRDRGNSSGANVLTF
>.|TRBV7-9|TRBJ2-7|.
TGTGCCAGCAGCTCCCGGGGCGTCGGGGGCGAGCAGTACTTC
CASSSRGVGGEQYF
>.|TRBV7-9|TRBJ1-2|TRBD1
TGTGCCAGCAGCCGGGACAGGGGGCTATTCTATGGCTACACCTTC
CASSRDRGLFYGYTF
>.|TRBV6-4|TRBJ1-2|TRBD1
TGTGCCAGCGGGGGCCTCAGGGGGGACTTCGTATGCTATGGCTACACCTTC
CASGGLRGDFVCYGYTF
>.|TRBV19|TRBJ2-2|TRBD1
TGTGCCAGTAGTCGGGGGACAGGGTCCACCGGGGAGCTGTTTTTT
CASSRGTGSTGELFF
>.|TRBV6-5|TRBJ2-1|.
TGTGCCAGCAGTTACACAGGGTCCAGGAATGAGCAGTTCTTC
CASSYTGSRNEQFF
>.|TRBV19|TRBJ2-3|.
TGTGCCAGCAAAGAGGGAGCCATCAGCGATACGCAGTATTTT
CASKEGAISDTQYF
>.|TRBV27|TRBJ2-2|.
TGTGCCAGCAGTTTAGGAACAGTTGGCACCGGGGAGCTGTTTTTT
CASSLGTVGTGELFF
>.|TRBV19|TRBJ1-2|TRBD1
TGTGCCAGTAGTGATCACAGGGGGCGCACCTATGGCTACACCTTC
CASSDHRGRTYGYTF
>.|TRBV12-1|TRBJ1-2|.
TGTGCCAGCAGCTCTCCGGAAAAGGACAGGGTCTTCGATGGCTACACCTTC
CASSSPEKDRVFDGYTF
>.|TRBV14|TRBJ2-1|TRBD2
TGTGCCAGCAGCCGCTTGGGACTAGCGGACGTATACAATGAGCAGTTCTTC
CASSRLGLADVYNEQFF